The sequence of this TCR beta chain was determined in a study of blood T cell repertoires in COVID-19. Study context: Samples came from the United States, Italy and Spain, spanning acute and convalescent COVID-19. In each case, the material was cDNA or gDNA derived from T cells, B-cell-depleted T cells, or PBMCs.

CDR1 and CDR2 (germline): GTSNPN, SVGIG (reference sequence). The germline V and J ends were trimmed by 1 base and 8 bases, with 8 bases remaining between them. This CDR3 is 11 amino acids long. In the original analysis: Nucleated cell number was recorded as an estimate derived from reference gene primer amplification. Sequencing used immunoSEQ multiplex PCR; TCRdb keeps in-frame clones, though not all of them. That table is the source of V, J and clone size, and D and trimming were worked out from the DNA. This sample has about half a million clones, with around 85% found just once. The TCR comes from a human donor in a cohort sampled during active COVID-19. Sequencing used peripheral blood. The chain has TRBV30 and TRBJ1-2, with D unresolved. In DNA, the CDR3 is TGTGCCTGGAGTGGTGGAGTCGGCTACACCTTC. Protein product: CAWSGGVGYTF.